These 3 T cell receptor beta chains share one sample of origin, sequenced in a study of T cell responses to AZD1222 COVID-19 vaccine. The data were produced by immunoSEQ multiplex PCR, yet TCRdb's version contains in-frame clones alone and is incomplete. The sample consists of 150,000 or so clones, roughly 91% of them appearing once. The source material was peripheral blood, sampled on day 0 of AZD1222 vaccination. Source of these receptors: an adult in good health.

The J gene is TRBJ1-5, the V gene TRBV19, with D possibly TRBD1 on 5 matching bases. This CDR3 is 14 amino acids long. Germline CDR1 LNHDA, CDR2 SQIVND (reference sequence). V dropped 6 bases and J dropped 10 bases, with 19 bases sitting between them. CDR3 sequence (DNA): TGTGCCAGTAGCTCCTACCTTCAGGGAAGACCCCAGCATTTT. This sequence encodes CASSSYLQGRPQHF. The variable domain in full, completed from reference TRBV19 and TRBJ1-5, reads DGGITQSPKYLFRKEGQNVTLSCEQNLNHDAMYWYRQDPGQGLRLIYYSQIVNDFQKGDIAEGYSVSREKKESFPLTVTSAQKNPTAFYLCASSSYLQGRPQHFGDGTRLSIL.

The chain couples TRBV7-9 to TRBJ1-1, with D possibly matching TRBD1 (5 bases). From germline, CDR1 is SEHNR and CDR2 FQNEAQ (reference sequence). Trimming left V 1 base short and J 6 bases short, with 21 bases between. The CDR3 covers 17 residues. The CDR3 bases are TGTGCCAGCAGCTTAGAACTGGGGGGACCAGGGCGACCTGAAGCTTTCTTT. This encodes CASSLELGGPGRPEAFF.

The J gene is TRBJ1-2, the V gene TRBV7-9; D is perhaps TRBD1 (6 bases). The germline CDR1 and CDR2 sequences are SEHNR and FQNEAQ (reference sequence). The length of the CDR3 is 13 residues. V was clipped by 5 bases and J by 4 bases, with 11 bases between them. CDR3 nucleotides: TGTGCCAGCAGCCCTGACAGGTCCTATGGCTACACCTTC. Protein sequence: CASSPDRSYGYTF.